This TCR beta chain stems from a study of chemoradiotherapy in HPV16-positive cancers. The CDR3 consists of 16 residues. Per germline, CDR1 MGHRA and CDR2 YSYEKL. Trimming removed 4 bases at V and 5 bases at J, with 17 bases between. The data were produced by immunoSEQ multiplex PCR, yet TCRdb's version contains in-frame clones alone and is incomplete. Here the sample spans roughly 540 clones, around 83% being singletons. Sequenced here: tumor tissue, sampled from a patient who underwent chemoradiotherapy. This sequence was found in a human donor with HPV-associated anogenital cancer. J is TRBJ2-2 and V is TRBV4-1, with D hard to call. CDR3 loop: CASSRSDGPGTGELFF. The CDR3 region has the DNA TGCGCCAGCAGCCGATCGGACGGGCCCGGGACCGGGGAGCTGTTTTTT.